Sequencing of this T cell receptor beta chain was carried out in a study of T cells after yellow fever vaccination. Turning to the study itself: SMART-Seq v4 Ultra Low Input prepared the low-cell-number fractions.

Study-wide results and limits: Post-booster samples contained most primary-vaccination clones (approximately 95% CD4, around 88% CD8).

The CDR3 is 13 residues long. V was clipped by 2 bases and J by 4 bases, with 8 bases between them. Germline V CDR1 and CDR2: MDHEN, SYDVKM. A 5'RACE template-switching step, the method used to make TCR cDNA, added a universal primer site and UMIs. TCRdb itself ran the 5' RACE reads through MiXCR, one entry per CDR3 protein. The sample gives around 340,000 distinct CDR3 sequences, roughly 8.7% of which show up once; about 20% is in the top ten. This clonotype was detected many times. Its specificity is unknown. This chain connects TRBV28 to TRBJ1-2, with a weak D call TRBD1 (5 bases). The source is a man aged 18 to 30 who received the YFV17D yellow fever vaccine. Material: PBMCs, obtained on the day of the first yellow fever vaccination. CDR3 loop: CASSLGRGYGYTF. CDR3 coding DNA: TGTGCCAGCAGTTTAGGGAGGGGCTATGGCTACACCTTC.